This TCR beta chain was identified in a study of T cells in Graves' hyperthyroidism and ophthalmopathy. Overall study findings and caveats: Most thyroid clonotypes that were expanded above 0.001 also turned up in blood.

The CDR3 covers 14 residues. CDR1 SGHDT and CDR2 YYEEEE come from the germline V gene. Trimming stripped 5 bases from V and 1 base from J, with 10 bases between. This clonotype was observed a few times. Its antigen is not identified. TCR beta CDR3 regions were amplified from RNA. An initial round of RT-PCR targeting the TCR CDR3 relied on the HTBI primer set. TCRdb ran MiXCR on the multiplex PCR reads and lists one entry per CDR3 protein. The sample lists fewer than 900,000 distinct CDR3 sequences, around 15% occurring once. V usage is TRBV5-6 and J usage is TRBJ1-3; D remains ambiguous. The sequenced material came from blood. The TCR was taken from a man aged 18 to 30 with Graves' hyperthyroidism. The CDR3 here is CASRRTDSGNTIYF. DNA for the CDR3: TGTGCCAGCAGACGTACAGATTCTGGAAACACCATATATTTT.